The rows below give T cell receptor beta chains drawn from one sample of a study of control samples from healthy donors and cancer patients. The repertoire was sequenced with immunoSEQ multiplex PCR; TCRdb's copy has only in-frame clones and lacks some. Seen here are roughly 130,000 clones, roughly nine tenths observed once, and the top ten hold roughly 10%. The sequenced sample consisted of blood. All receptors derive from a woman aged 30 to 39 in good health. Each CDR3 is given with its conserved first and last residue. A D gene is named only where the DNA matches it firmly. Expanded clones are given a class, and other clones once, few, many or no size at all.

d_call,clone_size,j_call,v_call,cdr3_length,cdr3_aa,cdr3_nt
.,.,TRBJ2-2,TRBV7-2,13,CASSLIGAGELFF,TGTGCCAGCAGCTTAATCGGGGCCGGGGAGCTGTTTTTT
TRBD2,.,TRBJ2-3,TRBV15,16,CATSAGTSGPTDTQYF,TGTGCCACCAGCGCAGGGACTAGCGGCCCCACAGATACGCAGTATTTT
.,.,TRBJ2-1,TRBV7-2,14,CASSLLGGLYEQFF,TGTGCCAGCAGCTTATTAGGGGGGCTATACGAGCAGTTCTTC
TRBD2,.,TRBJ2-7,TRBV4-2,19,CASSQREDSGRAVSYEQYF,TGTGCCAGCAGCCAACGGGAGGATAGCGGGAGGGCCGTGTCCTACGAGCAGTACTTC
.,.,TRBJ1-3,TRBV6-5,14,CASLGLGPGNTIYF,TGTGCCAGCCTCGGCCTCGGCCCCGGAAACACCATATATTTT
.,.,TRBJ2-7,TRBV19,13,CASSAGPTYEQYF,TGTGCCAGTAGTGCCGGACCCACCTACGAGCAGTACTTC
TRBD1,.,TRBJ1-3,TRBV11-2,16,CASSGLRGPAGNTIYF,TGTGCCAGCAGCGGTCTTAGGGGGCCCGCTGGAAACACCATATATTTT
TRBD1,.,TRBJ2-7,TRBV14,16,CASSRVETGATYEQYF,TGTGCCAGCAGCCGGGTCGAGACAGGGGCAACCTACGAGCAGTACTTC
.,few,TRBJ2-7,TRBV7-2,14,CATTFVGSRGEQYF,TGTGCCACGACCTTTGTGGGCTCCCGGGGGGAGCAGTACTTC
.,.,TRBJ2-3,TRBV18,13,CASSPPPPGTQYF,TGTGCCAGCTCACCTCCTCCCCCCGGTACGCAGTATTTT
TRBD2,.,TRBJ2-7,TRBV2,13,CARGNSGNYEQYF,TGTGCCAGGGGGAATAGCGGGAACTACGAGCAGTACTTC
TRBD1,.,TRBJ2-7,TRBV29-1,15,CSVEDLGTESYEQYF,TGCAGCGTTGAAGATCTTGGGACAGAGTCCTACGAGCAGTACTTC
.,.,TRBJ2-7,TRBV5-4,13,CASSLAGVDEQYF,TGTGCCAGCAGCTTGGCCGGGGTGGACGAGCAGTACTTC
.,.,TRBJ1-2,TRBV5-6,15,CASSHRTGDNYGYTF,TGTGCCAGCAGCCACCGGACGGGAGACAACTATGGCTACACCTTC
.,.,TRBJ1-6,TRBV6-5,14,CASSSGTKNSPLHF,TGTGCCAGCAGTTCCGGGACCAAGAATTCACCCCTCCACTTT
.,.,TRBJ1-2,TRBV19,14,CASSAQGKEDGYTF,TGTGCCAGTAGTGCCCAGGGTAAGGAAGATGGCTACACCTTC
.,.,TRBJ2-7,TRBV20-1,11,CSASKADEQYF,TGCAGTGCTAGTAAGGCGGACGAGCAGTACTTC
.,.,TRBJ2-3,TRBV30,13,CAWSPRSTDTQYF,TGTGCCTGGAGTCCTCGGAGCACAGATACGCAGTATTTT
TRBD1,once,TRBJ2-3,TRBV5-6,16,CASSFSDRGNTDTQYF,TGTGCCAGCAGCTTTTCGGACAGGGGTAACACAGATACGCAGTATTTT
TRBD1,.,TRBJ2-7,TRBV28,12,CASGGQIHEQYF,TGTGCCAGCGGGGGACAGATCCACGAGCAGTACTTC
.,.,TRBJ1-1,TRBV30,13,CAWSLPPAEEAFF,TGTGCCTGGAGCCTACCCCCAGCAGAGGAAGCTTTCTTT
.,medium-sized,TRBJ1-6,TRBV10-1,14,CASSESGVNSPLHF,TGCGCCAGCAGTGAGTCGGGGGTAAATTCACCCCTCCACTTT
.,.,TRBJ1-6,TRBV3-1/TRBV3-2,16,CASSQERGLHNSPLHF,TGTGCCAGCAGCCAAGAGAGGGGATTGCATAATTCACCCCTCCACTTT
TRBD2,.,TRBJ2-1,TRBV19,16,CASSIGLAGGHNEQFF,TGTGCCAGTAGTATCGGACTAGCGGGAGGCCACAATGAGCAGTTCTTC
TRBD2,.,TRBJ2-1,TRBV7-9,14,CASSGGLDYNEQFF,TGTGCCAGCAGCGGGGGACTAGACTACAATGAGCAGTTCTTC
.,once,TRBJ1-5,TRBV6-2/TRBV6-3,18,CASSSYPTDIASNQPQHF,TGTGCCAGCAGTTCCTATCCGACAGATATAGCTAGCAATCAGCCCCAGCATTTT
.,few,TRBJ2-1,TRBV7-7,16,CASSLASDYPYNEQFF,TGTGCTAGCAGCTTAGCGTCAGACTACCCGTACAATGAGCAGTTCTTC
.,.,TRBJ2-4,TRBV21-1,17,CASSKRGTLAPKNIQYF,TGTGCCAGCAGCAAGAGGGGGACTCTAGCCCCCAAAAACATTCAGTACTTC